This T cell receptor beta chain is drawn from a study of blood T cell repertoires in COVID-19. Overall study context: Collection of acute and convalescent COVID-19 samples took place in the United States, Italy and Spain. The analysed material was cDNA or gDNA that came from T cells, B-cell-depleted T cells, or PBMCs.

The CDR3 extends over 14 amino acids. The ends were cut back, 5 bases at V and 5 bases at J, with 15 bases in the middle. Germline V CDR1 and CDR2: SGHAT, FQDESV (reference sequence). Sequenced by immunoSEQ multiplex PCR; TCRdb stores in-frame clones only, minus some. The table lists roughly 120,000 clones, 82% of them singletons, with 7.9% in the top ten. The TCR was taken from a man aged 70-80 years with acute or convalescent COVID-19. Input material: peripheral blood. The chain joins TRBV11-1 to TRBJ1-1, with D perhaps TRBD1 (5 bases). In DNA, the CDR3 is TGTGCCAGCAGCCCGACAGTTTCGAAGACTGAAGCTTTCTTT. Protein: CASSPTVSKTEAFF. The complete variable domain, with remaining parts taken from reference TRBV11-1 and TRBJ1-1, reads EAEVAQSPRYKITEKSQAVAFWCDPISGHATLYWYRQILGQGPELLVQFQDESVVDDSQLPKDRFSAERLKGVDSTLKIQPAELGDSAMYLCASSPTVSKTEAFFGQGTRLTVV.